This paragraph covers one T cell receptor beta chain sequence. Its cognate antigen has yet to be identified. The input lacks base qualities; no much larger clone sits a single base away. The entire amount of isolated RNA was reverse transcribed using the High Capacity cDNA Reverse Transcription Kit, so the sequenced TCRB transcripts were expressed ones. Deep immunoSEQ sequencing was applied to naive, central memory and regulatory T cell samples, giving an average of about 3.6 million total reads per sample. Sorted cells were lysed in RLT buffer and RNA was extracted with DNase-treated RNeasy Micro or Mini kits, depending on cell number. Each cell subset was processed separately to prevent cross-contamination, with patient and healthy donor samples processed together. The immunoSEQ multiplex PCR was used to amplify TCRB sequences from cDNA, yielding 87-bp fragments that span the CDR3 region. The amplicons were sequenced using the Illumina HiSeq platform. Per the authors' processing: Synthetic template baselines were used to correct PCR bias computationally, reads within Hamming distance 2 were collapsed, and singletons that could not be merged were discarded. Reads were aligned to IMGT to assign V, D and J genes, CDR3 length, and insertions or deletions at six rearrangement sites. Within each subset, clonotype counts were normalized to sorted cell number, and only after that were true diversity and Gini coefficients computed with the tcR R package. The overlap coefficient, calculated on TCRB nucleotide sequences, was used to quantify repertoire sharing. As a proxy for the pre-selection repertoire, out-of-frame TCRB sequences from naive cells were analyzed. The source is immuneACCESS, and TCRdb retained only in-frame sequences with V and J called. Part of the clones is not carried over; for the studies checked, unresolved V genes explain less than half of this, and the remainder is unexplained. V, J and clone size were drawn from that table, and D and trimming were deduced from the DNA. This sample is represented by about 360,000 clones; roughly 12% of them were singletons. Together, the top ten hold approximately 0.01% of the sample.

A single peripheral blood draw of around 120 mL on average was collected from each donor into heparinised tubes. A BD FACSAria II and a panel including CD45RO, CCR7, CD25, CD127, CD95 and CD27 were used to sort naive, central memory, regulatory and stem cell-like memory CD4+ T cells. Purity was above 95% for every sorted population. PBMCs were isolated right away by Lymphoprep density gradient centrifugation and were stained directly, without culture. So that batch effects would be minimized, each experiment stained and sorted samples in pairs, pairing one healthy donor with one patient. The sample is drawn from a study of beta chain features in type 1 diabetes listed by TCRdb under 2018. Study-level background: Mean age, gender distribution, total cell number and subset yield were not different between patients and healthy donors. A total of about 110 million sorted cells were examined across all samples, and the number of cells per subset was strongly correlated with RNA yield. The study compared the TCRB repertoires of sorted circulating CD4+ T cell subsets in recently diagnosed type 1 diabetes patients with those in matched healthy donors. Whereas all 30 or so donors provided naive and central memory subsets, regulatory and stem cell-like memory subsets were isolated from just 8 patients and roughly eight healthy donors.

V loses 5 bases at its end and J loses 0 bases; junction bases beyond the gene matches: 7. Sequences SGHTA (CDR1) and FQGNSA (CDR2) are obtained from the germline V gene. Spanning cysteine to phenylalanine, the CDR3 consists of 16 amino acids. The only DNA kept is the CDR3, 48 bases in frame from the first base. The paper as a whole reports these results and caveats: PCR might favor shorter templates, but patient and control samples were amplified and corrected together, so any skew would affect both groups equally. In all four CD4+ subsets, TCRB CDR3 length was moderately but significantly shorter in type 1 diabetes patients. HLA sub-analyses involved small numbers of individuals, so any influence of HLA type on TCRB rearrangement remained unresolved. Naive, central memory and regulatory TCRB repertoires appeared to be more similar among patients than among healthy donors. Fewer insertions and more nucleotide deletions at VDJ recombination sites were observed in patients with type 1 diabetes, implying thymic rearrangement abnormalities. Because cDNA was sequenced instead of genomic DNA, highly expressing activated cells could be over-represented, though the groups showed no difference in activation or CD3 levels.

The specimen sequenced was naive CD4+ T cells from blood. The cell subset or site label, read with the paper, signifies: true naive CD4+ T cells. The TCR was taken from a woman aged 18-29 years with type 1 diabetes. The chain is made from TRBV7-2 and TRBJ2-7, with 10 middle bases fitting TRBD1. The CDR3 sequence is CASSRQTGGVSYEQYF. DNA sequence: TGTGCCAGCAGCAGACAGACAGGGGGCGTCTCCTACGAGCAGTACTTC.